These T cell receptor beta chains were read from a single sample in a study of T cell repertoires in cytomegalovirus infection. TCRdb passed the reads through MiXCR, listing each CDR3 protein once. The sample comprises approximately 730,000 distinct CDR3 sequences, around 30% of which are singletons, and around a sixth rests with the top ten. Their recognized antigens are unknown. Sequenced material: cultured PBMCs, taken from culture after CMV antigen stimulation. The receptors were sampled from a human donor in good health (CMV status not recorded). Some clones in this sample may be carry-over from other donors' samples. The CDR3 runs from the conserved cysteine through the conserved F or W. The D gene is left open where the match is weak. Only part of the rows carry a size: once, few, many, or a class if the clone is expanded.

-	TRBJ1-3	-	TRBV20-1	TGCAGTGCTAGACGGACACCTGGAAACACCATATATTTT	CSARRTPGNTIYF
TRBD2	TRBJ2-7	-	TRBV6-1	TGTGCCAGCAGCTCTATAATCCTAGCGGGAGGAAGGAACTTC	CASSSIILAGGRNF
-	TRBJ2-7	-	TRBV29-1	TGCAGCGTTGGTCGGGTTAAGCGTGACGAGCAGTACTTC	CSVGRVKRDEQYF
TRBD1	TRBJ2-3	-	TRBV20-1	TGCAGTGCTAGCAGGACAGGCCCCCCGGATACGCAGTATTTT	CSASRTGPPDTQYF
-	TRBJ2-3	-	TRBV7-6	TGTGCCAGCAGCGCCGATCAAACAGATACGCAGTATTTT	CASSADQTDTQYF
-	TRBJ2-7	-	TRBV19	TGTGCCAGTAGCAATACAGGGAGCGAGCAGTACTTC	CASSNTGSEQYF
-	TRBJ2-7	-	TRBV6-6	TGTGCCAGCATCTTAAAGTGGCAGGGCTCCTACGAGCAGTACTTC	CASILKWQGSYEQYF
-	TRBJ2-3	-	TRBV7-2	TGTGCCAGCAGTCGAGAACATAGCGCAGATACGCAGTATTTT	CASSREHSADTQYF
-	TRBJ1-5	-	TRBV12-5	TGTGCTAGTGGTTTGGTACTGGGGGGACAGCCCCAGCATTTT	CASGLVLGGQPQHF
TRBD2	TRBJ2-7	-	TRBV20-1	TGCAGTGCTCCCCGGACTAGCGTGGGCTACGAGCAGTACTTC	CSAPRTSVGYEQYF
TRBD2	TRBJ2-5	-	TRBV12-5	TGTGCTAGTGGTACGGGGGGGCGCCAAGAGACCCAGTACTTC	CASGTGGRQETQYF
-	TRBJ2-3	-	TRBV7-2	TGTGCCAGCAGCCCCCTAGAGGGAACAGATACGCAGTATTTT	CASSPLEGTDTQYF
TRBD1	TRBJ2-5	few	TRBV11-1	TGTGCCAGCAGCCAACGAAGACAGGGGGCAAGGGAGACCCAGTACTTC	CASSQRRQGARETQYF
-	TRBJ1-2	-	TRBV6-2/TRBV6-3	TGTGCCAGCAGTTTCTCAGGGGTCGGGGCCATCTATGGCTACACCTTC	CASSFSGVGAIYGYTF
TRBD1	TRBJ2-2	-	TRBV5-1	TGCGCCAGTCAGGACTTTCCGGGACAGGCCACCGGGGAGCTGTTTTTT	CASQDFPGQATGELFF
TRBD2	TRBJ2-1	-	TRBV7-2	TGTGCCAGCGGGGGGCTAGCGGGAGGGATTGAGCAGTTCTTC	CASGGLAGGIEQFF
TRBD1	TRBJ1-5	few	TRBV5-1	TGCGCCAGCAGCAACGGGACAGGGAGAAATCAGCCCCAGCATTTT	CASSNGTGRNQPQHF
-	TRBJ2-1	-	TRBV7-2	TGTGCCAGCAGCACTCGGGGGGCCGCGGCTGGTGAGCAGTTCTTC	CASSTRGAAAGEQFF
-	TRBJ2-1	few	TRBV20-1	TGCAGTGCTAGAGAACAGGGAACTGAGCAGTTCTTC	CSAREQGTEQFF